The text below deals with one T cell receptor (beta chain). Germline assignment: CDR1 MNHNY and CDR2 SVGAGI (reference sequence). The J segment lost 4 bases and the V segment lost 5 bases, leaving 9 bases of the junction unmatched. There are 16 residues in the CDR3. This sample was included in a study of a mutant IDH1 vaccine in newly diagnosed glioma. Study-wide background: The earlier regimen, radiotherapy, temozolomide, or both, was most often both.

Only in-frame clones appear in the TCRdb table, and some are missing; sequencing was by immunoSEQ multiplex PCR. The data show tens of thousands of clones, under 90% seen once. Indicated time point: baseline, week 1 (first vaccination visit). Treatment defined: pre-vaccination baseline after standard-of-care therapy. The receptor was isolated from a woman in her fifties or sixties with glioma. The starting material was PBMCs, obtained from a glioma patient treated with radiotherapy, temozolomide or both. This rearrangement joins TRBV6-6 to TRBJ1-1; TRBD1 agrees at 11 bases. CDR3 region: CASSRPGQGVGTEAFF. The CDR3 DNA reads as TGTGCCAGCAGTCGACCGGGACAGGGGGTGGGCACTGAAGCTTTCTTT.